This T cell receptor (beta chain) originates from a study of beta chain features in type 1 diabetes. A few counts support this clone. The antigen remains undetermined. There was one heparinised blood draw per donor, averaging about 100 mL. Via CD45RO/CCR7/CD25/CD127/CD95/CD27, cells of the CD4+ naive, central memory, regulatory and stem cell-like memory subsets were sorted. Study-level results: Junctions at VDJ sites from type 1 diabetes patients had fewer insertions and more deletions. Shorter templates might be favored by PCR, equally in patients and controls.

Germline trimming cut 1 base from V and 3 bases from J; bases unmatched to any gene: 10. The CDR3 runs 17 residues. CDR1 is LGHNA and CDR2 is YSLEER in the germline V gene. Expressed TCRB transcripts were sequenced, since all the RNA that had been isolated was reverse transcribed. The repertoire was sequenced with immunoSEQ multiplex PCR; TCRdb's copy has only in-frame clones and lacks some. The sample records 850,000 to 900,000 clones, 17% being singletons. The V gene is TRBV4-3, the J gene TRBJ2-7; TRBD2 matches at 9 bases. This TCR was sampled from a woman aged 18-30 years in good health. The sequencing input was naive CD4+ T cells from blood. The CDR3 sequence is CASSQVYSGSQIYEQYF. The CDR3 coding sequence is TGCGCCAGCAGCCAAGTCTATAGCGGGAGCCAGATCTACGAGCAGTACTTC.